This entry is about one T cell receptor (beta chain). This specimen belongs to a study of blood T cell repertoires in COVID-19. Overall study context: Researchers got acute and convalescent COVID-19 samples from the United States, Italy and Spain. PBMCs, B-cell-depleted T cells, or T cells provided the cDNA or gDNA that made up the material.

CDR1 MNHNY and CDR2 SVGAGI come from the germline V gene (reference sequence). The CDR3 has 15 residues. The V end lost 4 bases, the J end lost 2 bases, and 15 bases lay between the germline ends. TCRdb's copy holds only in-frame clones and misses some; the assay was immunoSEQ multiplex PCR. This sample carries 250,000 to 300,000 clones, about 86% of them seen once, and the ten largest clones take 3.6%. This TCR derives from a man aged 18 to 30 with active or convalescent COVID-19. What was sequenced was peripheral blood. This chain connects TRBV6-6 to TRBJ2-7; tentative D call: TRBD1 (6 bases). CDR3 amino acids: CASSLGWDTPYEQYF. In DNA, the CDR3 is TGTGCCAGCAGTTTAGGATGGGACACACCCTACGAGCAGTACTTC.